This paragraph reports one T cell receptor beta chain. The sample belongs to a study of T cell changes during pregnancy in multiple sclerosis. Generated by immunoSEQ multiplex PCR, the TCRdb table keeps only in-frame clones and is missing some. The table records approximately 100,000 clones, more than 80% of them present only once. Material: peripheral blood, obtained in the second trimester of pregnancy. The sequence derives from a female donor with multiple sclerosis, enrolled in a pregnancy study.

The CDR3 sequence: CASSGSGNTEAFF. The CDR3 coding sequence is TGTGCCAGCTCAGGTTCGGGGAACACTGAAGCTTTCTTT. V is TRBV18 and J is TRBJ1-1; D is ambiguous. The V gene lost 5 bases and the J gene lost 1 base, with 8 bases spanning the gap. The CDR3 spans 13 residues. Germline CDR1 is KGHSH and CDR2 is LQKENI.